What follows are 29 T cell receptor beta chains derived from one specimen sequenced in a study of blood T cell repertoires in COVID-19. Assay used: immunoSEQ multiplex PCR; TCRdb lists only in-frame clones, some missing. The sample contains roughly 180,000 clones, around 82% of which appear only once. Sequences were obtained from PBMCs or T cells enriched from blood (not recorded which). The origin of the receptors is a man in his sixties who had recovered from COVID-19.

This clone is a singleton in its sample. The chain couples TRBV6-5 to TRBJ1-1, with a possible D match to TRBD1 (5 bases). The V and J ends lost 4 bases and 3 bases respectively, with 9 bases between them. This CDR3 has 13 amino acids. In germline, CDR1 is MNHEY, CDR2 SVGAGI. The CDR3 sequence: CASSLGGDTEAFF. The CDR3 nucleotides read TGTGCCAGCAGTTTGGGGGGTGACACTGAAGCTTTCTTT.

In its sample, this clone was seen a few times. This chain connects TRBV13 to TRBJ1-2; possible D gene TRBD1, 5 bases. Germline V CDR1 and CDR2: PRHDT, FYEKMQ (reference sequence). The V end was cut by 4 bases, the J end by 5 bases, with 14 bases between. CDR3 length: 14 residues. CDR3 sequence (DNA): TGTGCCAGCAGCTCCAGACAGAACCAATATGGCTACACCTTC. Encoded protein: CASSSRQNQYGYTF.

V gene TRBV18 combines with J gene TRBJ1-5; D is uncertain. This CDR3 contains 13 residues. V was trimmed by 2 bases and J by 7 bases, leaving 9 bases between them. CDR1 and CDR2 from the germline V gene are KGHSH and LQKENI. Here the CDR3 DNA reads TGTGCCAGCTCACCAGGGAGAAGACAGCCCCAGCATTTT. This codes for CASSPGRRQPQHF.

CDR3 sequence reads: CASSLWLAGEDEQFF. CDR3 nucleotide sequence: TGTGCCAGCAGTTTGTGGCTAGCGGGAGAAGATGAGCAGTTCTTC. The rearrangement uses TRBV28 and TRBJ2-1; 10 positions agree with TRBD2. The trim removed 3 bases at V and 8 bases at J, leaving 7 bases unmatched. Germline loops: CDR1 MDHEN, CDR2 SYDVKM. The CDR3 sequence is 15 residues long.

The gene calls are TRBV19 and TRBJ1-5; TRBD1 agrees at 7 bases. In germline, CDR1 is LNHDA, CDR2 SQIVND (reference sequence). CDR3 length: 18 residues. The trim removed 5 bases at V and 0 bases at J, leaving 13 bases unmatched. The CDR3 protein is CASSPSGQAFSSNQPQHF. In DNA form, the CDR3 reads TGTGCCAGTAGTCCCTCAGGACAGGCTTTCTCTAGCAATCAGCCCCAGCATTTT. Based on the CDR3 plus reference TRBV19 and TRBJ1-5, the full variable domain is DGGITQSPKYLFRKEGQNVTLSCEQNLNHDAMYWYRQDPGQGLRLIYYSQIVNDFQKGDIAEGYSVSREKKESFPLTVTSAQKNPTAFYLCASSPSGQAFSSNQPQHFGDGTRLSIL.

This chain joins TRBV7-6 and TRBJ1-1; D is uncertain. The V gene lost 2 bases and the J gene lost 1 base, with 5 bases spanning the gap. The length of the CDR3 is 13 residues. Germline lookup yields CDR1 SGHVS and CDR2 FNYEAQ. The CDR3 region has the DNA TGTGCCAGCAGCTTACAGGCGAACACTGAAGCTTTCTTT. Translated: CASSLQANTEAFF.

This clone was found a few times. The V and J genes are TRBV5-4 and TRBJ1-6; D gene uncertain. The CDR3 loop spans 15 amino acids. Trimming stripped 4 bases from V and 3 bases from J, with 11 bases between. CDR1 is SGHNT, CDR2 YYREEE, per germline (reference sequence). The CDR3 loop is CASSQRGGYNSPLHF. The DNA of the CDR3 is TGTGCCAGCAGCCAAAGAGGAGGCTATAATTCACCCCTCCACTTT.

The chain carries TRBV2 and TRBJ1-1; D perhaps matches TRBD1 (5 bases). Trimming left V 8 bases short and J 2 bases short, with 12 bases between. The CDR3 is 13 residues long. Germline-derived CDR1 and CDR2 are SNHLY and FYNNEI. The CDR3 sequence: CASGFGGNTEAFF. The CDR3 nucleotides are TGTGCCAGCGGTTTCGGGGGTAACACTGAAGCTTTCTTT. Variable domain in full (rest from reference TRBV2 and TRBJ1-1): EPEVTQTPSHQVTQMGQEVILRCVPISNHLYFYWYRQILGQKVEFLVSFYNNEISEKSEIFDDQFSVERPDGSNFTLKIRSTKLEDSAMYFCASGFGGNTEAFFGQGTRLTVV.

The rearrangement joins TRBV5-1 to TRBJ1-1; the D is unclear. V was trimmed by 1 base and J by 1 base, leaving 8 bases between them. This CDR3 has 14 residues. CDR1 is SGHRS and CDR2 is YFSETQ in the germline V gene. This CDR3 reads CASSLLGRNTEAFF. The CDR3 coding sequence is TGCGCCAGCAGCTTGTTGGGCAGGAACACTGAAGCTTTCTTT.

V and J are TRBV29-1 and TRBJ1-2; D unresolved. Germline V lookup: CDR1 SQVTM, CDR2 ANQGSEA. This CDR3 comprises 13 residues. V was clipped by 5 bases and J by 4 bases, with 14 bases between them. The CDR3 loop reads CSVLPVGSYGYTF. The CDR3 coding sequence is TGCAGCGTTCTACCGGTTGGGAGCTATGGCTACACCTTC.

The gene calls are TRBV27 and TRBJ1-2; TRBD1 aligns across 7 bases. J gave up 2 bases and V 6 bases, and 6 bases lay outside the gene matches. CDR1 and CDR2 (germline): MNHEY, SMNVEV (reference sequence). CDR3 length: 14 residues. The CDR3 coding sequence is TGTGCCAGCAGGCGCGGGACAGCCAACTATGGCTACACCTTC. It codes for CASRRGTANYGYTF.

The rearrangement links TRBV19 to TRBJ1-5; D may be TRBD1 (5 bases). Trimming cost V 6 bases and J 4 bases, with 13 bases left between them. CDR3 length equals 14 residues. Germline V CDR1 and CDR2: LNHDA, SQIVND (reference sequence). CDR3 DNA sequence: TGTGCCAGTAGGCGGACAACAGAAAATCAGCCCCAGCATTTT. As protein: CASRRTTENQPQHF.

The rearrangement joins TRBV28 to TRBJ1-3; a weak D match, TRBD1 (5 bases). CDR1 and CDR2 (germline): MDHEN, SYDVKM. Trimming took off 5 bases at V and 2 bases at J, with 13 bases between the two ends. The CDR3 has 15 residues. As DNA, the CDR3 is TGTGCCAGCAGTGCCAGGGATCTGGCTGGAAACACCATATATTTT. Translation gives CASSARDLAGNTIYF. The entire variable domain, with the rest obtained from reference TRBV28 and TRBJ1-3, is as follows: DVKVTQSSRYLVKRTGEKVFLECVQDMDHENMFWYRQDPGLGLRLIYFSYDVKMKEKGDIPEGYSVSREKKERFSLILESASTNQTSMYLCASSARDLAGNTIYFGEGSWLTVV.

This chain joins TRBV5-4 and TRBJ1-1; no firm D call. Deletions cut 4 bases from V and 0 bases from J, with 16 bases between. CDR1 and CDR2 from the germline V gene are SGHNT and YYREEE (reference sequence). CDR3 size: 16 residues. The CDR3 DNA reads as TGTGCCAGCAGCGTGGACGTGACACATTTGAACACTGAAGCTTTCTTT. It specifies CASSVDVTHLNTEAFF.

The chain carries TRBV5-8 and TRBJ2-1; a possible D gene is TRBD1 (6 bases). This CDR3 region has 16 residues. Trimming removed 4 bases from V and 2 bases from J, with 16 bases in between. Germline V gene data show CDR1 as SGHTS and CDR2 as YDEGEE. The CDR3 DNA sequence: TGTGCCAGCAGCCAGCGTCTGGGGGCAACCTACAATGAGCAGTTCTTC. As protein: CASSQRLGATYNEQFF.

The rearrangement joins TRBV7-2 to TRBJ1-4, with D possibly TRBD1 on 5 matching bases. V dropped 4 bases and J dropped 6 bases, with 15 bases sitting between them. CDR3 size: 15 residues. In germline, CDR1 is SGHTA, CDR2 FQGNSA. The CDR3 sequence: CASSSVGGGDEKLFF. The DNA for the CDR3 is TGTGCCAGCAGCTCCGTCGGAGGAGGGGATGAAAAACTGTTTTTT.

The chain recombines TRBV6-5 with TRBJ2-7; D uncertain. V was shortened by 1 base and J by 6 bases, with 19 bases between the two germline ends. This CDR3 is 16 amino acids long. From germline, CDR1 is MNHEY and CDR2 SVGAGI. DNA for the CDR3: TGTGCCAGCAGTTACTTGCGGATCGGCGGCGACGCCGAGCAGTACTTC. Its protein product is CASSYLRIGGDAEQYF.

The CDR3 region has the DNA TGTGCCAGTAGTATGCCCTCAGGGTCGGGTAGTCAGCCCCAGCATTTT. This codes for CASSMPSGSGSQPQHF. This chain connects TRBV19 to TRBJ1-5; weak D call: TRBD1 (5 bases). Germline values: CDR1 LNHDA, CDR2 SQIVND (reference sequence). V was shortened by 3 bases and J by 6 bases, with 18 bases between the two germline ends. There are 16 residues in the CDR3.

This chain joins TRBV7-9 and TRBJ1-4, with D possibly TRBD1 on 5 matching bases. CDR1 is SEHNR, CDR2 FQNEAQ, per germline (reference sequence). This CDR3 has 14 residues. The V and J ends lost 3 bases and 4 bases respectively, with 9 bases between them. CDR3 region: CASSFQGLNEKLFF. As DNA, the CDR3 is TGTGCCAGCAGCTTCCAGGGACTTAATGAAAAACTGTTTTTT.

The V and J genes are TRBV19 and TRBJ1-2, with a tentative D call TRBD1 (6 bases). V lost 9 bases to trimming and J lost 4 bases, with 18 bases between them. The CDR3 contains 14 residues. Germline CDR1 is LNHDA and CDR2 is SQIVND (reference sequence). The CDR3 reads CASRGADVLYGYTF. Here the CDR3 DNA reads TGTGCCAGCCGGGGGGCCGATGTACTCTATGGCTACACCTTC.

This chain uses TRBV3-1 (or the pseudogene TRBV3-2) with TRBJ2-7, with 10 bases fitting TRBD2. CDR1 LGHDT and CDR2 YNNKEL come from the germline V gene (reference sequence). The CDR3 extends over 14 amino acids. Losses at the gene ends were 7 bases for V and 4 bases for J; bases not matched to a gene: 7. The CDR3 loop is CASTPGTSAYEQYF. CDR3 in DNA: TGTGCCAGCACACCCGGGACTAGCGCATACGAGCAGTACTTC.

V and J are TRBV19 and TRBJ1-5; the match to TRBD1 covers 7 bases. The J segment lost 0 bases and the V segment lost 4 bases, leaving 6 bases of the junction unmatched. In germline, CDR1 is LNHDA, CDR2 SQIVND (reference sequence). This CDR3 has 16 amino acids. CDR3 loop: CASSTRTGFSNQPQHF. The CDR3 nucleotides read TGTGCCAGTAGTACCAGGACAGGCTTTAGCAATCAGCCCCAGCATTTT. The whole variable domain, filled in from reference TRBV19 and TRBJ1-5, reads DGGITQSPKYLFRKEGQNVTLSCEQNLNHDAMYWYRQDPGQGLRLIYYSQIVNDFQKGDIAEGYSVSREKKESFPLTVTSAQKNPTAFYLCASSTRTGFSNQPQHFGDGTRLSIL.

The chain has TRBV5-1 and TRBJ2-7, with a possible D match to TRBD2 (6 bases). The CDR3 sequence is 13 residues long. Germline assignment: CDR1 SGHRS and CDR2 YFSETQ. V shed 3 bases and J shed 3 bases, with 10 bases lying between them. This CDR3 reads CASSSEGIYEQYF. The CDR3 nucleotides are TGCGCCAGCAGCTCGGAGGGGATCTACGAGCAGTACTTC.

The chain combines TRBV28 with TRBJ1-5; D is possibly TRBD1 (5 bases). Germline CDR1 MDHEN, CDR2 SYDVKM. The CDR3 loop spans 14 amino acids. Between the trimmed V and J ends, which lost 5 bases and 7 bases, there was a span of 15 bases. The CDR3 sequence is CASSLQGGGQPQHF. The CDR3 coding sequence is TGTGCCAGCAGTCTGCAGGGAGGAGGGCAGCCCCAGCATTTT.

The V call is TRBV7-9, the J call TRBJ2-7; 7 nucleotides line up with TRBD1. This CDR3 has 15 residues. Germline loops: CDR1 SEHNR, CDR2 FQNEAQ (reference sequence). V was clipped by 5 bases and J by 5 bases; unmatched bases: 12. The CDR3 coding sequence is TGTGCCAGCAGCCCCGGACAGGTTTCTCCCCACGAGCAGTACTTC. Protein: CASSPGQVSPHEQYF.

The chain couples TRBV3-1 (or the pseudogene TRBV3-2) to TRBJ2-7, with D maybe TRBD1 (5 bases). V gave up 2 bases and J gave up 4 bases, with 12 bases separating them. This CDR3 comprises 14 residues. The germline V gene encodes CDR1 LGHDT and CDR2 YNNKEL (reference sequence). CDR3 residues: CASSQTRVSYEQYF. In DNA, the CDR3 is TGTGCCAGCAGCCAAACCAGGGTATCTTACGAGCAGTACTTC.

The chain uses TRBV6-2 or TRBV6-3 and TRBJ2-7; D is possibly TRBD2 (6 bases). The CDR3 runs 13 residues. Between the trimmed V and J ends, which lost 5 bases and 7 bases, there was a span of 15 bases. In germline, CDR1 is MNHEY, CDR2 SVGEGT. The CDR3 spells CASSLASGQEQYF. The CDR3 DNA reads as TGTGCCAGCAGTCTGGCGAGCGGGCAGGAGCAGTACTTC.

The chain couples TRBV6-5 to TRBJ1-2; no definite D call. Between the trimmed V and J ends, which lost 5 bases and 8 bases, there was a span of 9 bases. CDR1 MNHEY and CDR2 SVGAGI come from the germline V gene. The CDR3 spans 11 residues. The CDR3 here is CASSTGEGYTF. Written as DNA, the CDR3 is TGTGCCAGCAGTACTGGTGAGGGCTACACCTTC.

The gene calls are TRBV5-1 and TRBJ2-2, with 12 nucleotides matching TRBD2. The CDR3 loop spans 16 amino acids. Trimming cost V 4 bases and J 4 bases; bases outside gene matches: 5. Germline V gene sequence: CDR1 SGHRS, CDR2 YFSETQ. CDR3 in DNA: TGCGCCAGCAGCCTTACTAGCGGGGGGACCACCGGGGAGCTGTTTTTT. Residues: CASSLTSGGTTGELFF.